A selection of T cell receptor beta chains follows, all from one sample in a study of OX40 agonist ivuxolimab in advanced cancers. TCRdb's table, derived via immunoSEQ multiplex PCR, lists solely in-frame clones and lacks some. The sample yields nearly 60,000 clones, roughly 88% seen once. The sample in question was CD4+ or CD8+ T cells sorted from blood, obtained in a trial of the OX40 agonist ivuxolimab. The receptors here all came from an adult with an advanced solid tumor such as melanoma, head and neck, liver or kidney cancer. Each CDR3 is given with its conserved first and last residue. A D gene is named only where the DNA matches it firmly. Some rows mark clone size as missing; the rest say once, few, many or name a class of expanded clone.

TRBV5-4	.	.	TRBJ2-7	TGTGCCAGCAGCTTGGTCGGCGGGGAGCAGTACTTC	CASSLVGGEQYF
TRBV11-1	once	.	TRBJ2-2	TGTGCCAGCAGCCTTTCGTCGGCCGGGGAGCTGTTTTTT	CASSLSSAGELFF
TRBV19	.	TRBD1	TRBJ2-5	TGTGCCAGTAGCAGGGGGACGCTAATGCATGAGACCCAGTACTTC	CASSRGTLMHETQYF
TRBV10-3	.	.	TRBJ2-7	TGTGCCATCAGTGAAGGTGGATCCACCTACGAGCAGTACTTC	CAISEGGSTYEQYF
TRBV5-4	.	.	TRBJ1-5	TGTGCCAGCAGCCCGGAACCAGGGAGCAATCAGCCCCAGCATTTT	CASSPEPGSNQPQHF
TRBV5-1	.	TRBD1	TRBJ2-2	TGCGCCAGCAGCCTCTGGACAGGGAAGGCCGGGGAGCTGTTTTTT	CASSLWTGKAGELFF
TRBV7-9	.	TRBD1	TRBJ2-7	TGTGCCAGCAGCTTCTCCGGGACAGGGAGCTCCTACGAGCAGTACTTC	CASSFSGTGSSYEQYF
TRBV6-1	.	TRBD1	TRBJ1-5	TGTGCCAGCAGTGCCACAAAAACGGACAGGGGGGATCAGCCCCAGCATTTT	CASSATKTDRGDQPQHF
TRBV30	.	.	TRBJ2-2	TGTGCCCATGGGAACCGCAGGGGAGCCGGGGAGCTGTTTTTT	CAHGNRRGAGELFF
TRBV19	.	.	TRBJ2-2	TGTGCCAGTACGACCGGCGCGAACACCGGGGAGCTGTTTTTT	CASTTGANTGELFF
TRBV29-1	.	.	TRBJ1-1	TGCAGCGTTGGGGACCGTGAAGCTTTCTTT	CSVGDREAFF
TRBV2	.	TRBD2	TRBJ2-3	TGTGCCAGCAGTTTAGCGGGAGCCGCAGATACGCAGTATTTT	CASSLAGAADTQYF
TRBV29-1	.	TRBD1	TRBJ1-2	TGCAGCGTTGAAGATCTCGGGGGGACAGGGGGTGGCTACACCTTC	CSVEDLGGTGGGYTF
TRBV7-8	.	.	TRBJ2-5	TGTGCCAGCAGCTTAACGTACGGGTCTGAGACCCAGTACTTC	CASSLTYGSETQYF
TRBV19	few	TRBD2	TRBJ2-1	TGTGCCAGTAGTATAGATGGCGGTGGGACTAGCGGCTACAATGAGCAGTTCTTC	CASSIDGGGTSGYNEQFF
TRBV9	.	.	TRBJ2-7	TGTGCCAGCAGCGTAGGAGGGAGCTCCTACGAGCAGTACTTC	CASSVGGSSYEQYF
TRBV6-5	.	.	TRBJ1-2	TGTGCCAGCAGTTACTCTGTAGACTATGGCTACACCTTC	CASSYSVDYGYTF
TRBV7-9	.	.	TRBJ2-7	TGTGCCAGCAGCCCTAGCGCGAGCTCCTACGAGCAGTACTTC	CASSPSASSYEQYF
TRBV28	.	TRBD1	TRBJ1-4	TGTGCCAGCAGTGGTACAGGGGGCTCTGAAAAACTGTTTTTT	CASSGTGGSEKLFF
TRBV4-1	.	TRBD2	TRBJ2-5	TGCGCCAGCAGCCACCTAGCGGGAGTAGAGACCCAGTACTTC	CASSHLAGVETQYF
TRBV6-6	.	.	TRBJ1-2	TGTGCCAGCAGTGCCGAGGTTGGCTACACCTTC	CASSAEVGYTF
TRBV2	few	.	TRBJ1-1	TGTGCCAGCAGTAGGCGGGGGGCCGGGAACACTGAAGCTTTCTTT	CASSRRGAGNTEAFF